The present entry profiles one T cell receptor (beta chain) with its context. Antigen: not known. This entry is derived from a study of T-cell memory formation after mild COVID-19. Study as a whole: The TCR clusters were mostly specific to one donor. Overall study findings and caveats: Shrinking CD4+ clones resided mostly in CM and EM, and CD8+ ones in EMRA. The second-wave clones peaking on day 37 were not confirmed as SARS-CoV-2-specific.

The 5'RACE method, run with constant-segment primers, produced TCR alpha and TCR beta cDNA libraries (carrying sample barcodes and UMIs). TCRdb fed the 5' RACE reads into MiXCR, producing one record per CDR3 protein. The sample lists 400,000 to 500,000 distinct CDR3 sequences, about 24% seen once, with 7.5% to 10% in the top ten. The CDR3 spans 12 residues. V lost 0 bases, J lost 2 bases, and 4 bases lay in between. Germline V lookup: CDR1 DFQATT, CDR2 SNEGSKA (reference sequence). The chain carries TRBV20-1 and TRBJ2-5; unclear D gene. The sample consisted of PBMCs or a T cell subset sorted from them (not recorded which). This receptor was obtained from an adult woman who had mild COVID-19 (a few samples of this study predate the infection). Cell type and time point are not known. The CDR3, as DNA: TGCAGTGCTAGAGACAGTCAAGAGACCCAGTACTTC. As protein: CSARDSQETQYF.